This TCR beta chain was sequenced during a study of regulatory T cells in long-lasting Graves disease. The wider study: Graves' patients with a new diagnosis had received antithyroid drugs under 3 months. Study-wide results and limits: Accuracy was perhaps lowered by the small sample size.

Trimming at V came to 6 bases and at J to 7 bases, leaving 15 bases not matched to a gene. Germline CDR1 reads MDHEN; CDR2 reads SYDVKM. This CDR3 comprises 17 residues. Specified time point: newly diagnosed GD, antithyroid drugs for less than 3 months. Construction of the TCR library relied on RNA isolated from PBMCs. Ten or more counts support this clonotype. Its antigen remains unidentified. Through Arm-PCR of CDR3 regions and iRepertoire HTBI primers, TCR beta libraries were built. Each CDR3 protein gets one entry after TCRdb re-called the multiplex PCR reads with MiXCR. The data hold some 250,000 distinct CDR3 sequences, with around 20% observed a single time.

Sequenced here: peripheral blood mononuclear cells (PBMCs), sampled at new diagnosis, from a patient treated with antithyroid drugs. The V call is TRBV28, the J call TRBJ1-4; 9 bases line up with TRBD1. The TCR was taken from a female donor with Graves disease. The CDR3 region is CASSSTGGVGYGEKLFF. Here the CDR3 DNA reads TGTGCCAGCAGCTCTACAGGGGGCGTAGGGTATGGTGAAAAACTGTTTTTT. Combining the CDR3 with reference TRBV28 and TRBJ1-4 gives the whole variable domain DVKVTQSSRYLVKRTGEKVFLECVQDMDHENMFWYRQDPGLGLRLIYFSYDVKMKEKGDIPEGYSVSREKKERFSLILESASTNQTSMYLCASSSTGGVGYGEKLFFGSGTQLSVL.